The 12 T cell receptor beta chains below come from one sample, sequenced in a study of T cell responses to AZD1222 COVID-19 vaccine. Libraries were prepared by immunoSEQ multiplex PCR; TCRdb keeps only in-frame clonotypes and omits some of them. The sample gives approximately 92,000 clones, 70% to 90% of which show up once; around 2.7% is in the top ten. The sample in question was peripheral blood, obtained on day 0 of AZD1222 vaccination. The receptors come from an adult in good health.

The chain links TRBV11-2 to TRBJ1-2, with 8 bases fitting TRBD1. There are 15 residues in the CDR3. Germline V gene sequence: CDR1 SGHAT, CDR2 FQNNGV. V gave up 4 bases and J gave up 8 bases; unmatched junction bases: 12. CDR3 residues: CASSSLKDREGGYTF. The CDR3 region has the DNA TGTGCCAGCAGCTCCCTAAAGGACAGGGAAGGGGGCTACACCTTC.

The V and J genes are TRBV7-2 and TRBJ2-3; D is perhaps TRBD1 or TRBD2 (5 bases each). Trimming left V 5 bases short and J 3 bases short, with 18 bases between. The CDR3 consists of 16 residues. Germline V gene sequence: CDR1 SGHTA, CDR2 FQGNSA. The CDR3 region has the DNA TGTGCCAGCAGCAGCGCTGGGGCGGGCAAAACAGATACGCAGTATTTT. This translates into CASSSAGAGKTDTQYF.

The rearrangement links TRBV2 to TRBJ2-7; D uncertain. V lost 4 bases, J lost 0 bases, and 10 bases lay in between. This CDR3 region has 14 residues. Germline-derived CDR1 and CDR2 are SNHLY and FYNNEI. The CDR3 spells CASSGTSSSYEQYV. The CDR3 nucleotides read TGTGCCAGCAGTGGGACCTCCAGCTCCTACGAGCAGTACGTC.

The J gene is TRBJ2-3, the V gene TRBV29-1; 8 bases are a match to TRBD2. This CDR3 has 12 residues. Germline CDR1 reads SQVTM; CDR2 reads ANQGSEA. The V gene end was trimmed by 4 bases and the J gene end by 6 bases; junction bases not matched to a gene: 3. As DNA, the CDR3 is TGCAGCGTTGGGACTAGCATGGATACGCAGTATTTT. Translation gives CSVGTSMDTQYF.

The rearrangement uses TRBV11-2 and TRBJ2-3, with D unclear. V lost 2 bases and J lost 4, with 10 bases in between. CDR3 length: 14 residues. Germline V gives CDR1 SGHAT, CDR2 FQNNGV. CDR3 loop: CASSLYLVPDTQYF. The CDR3 DNA reads as TGTGCCAGCAGCTTATACCTCGTCCCAGATACGCAGTATTTT.

DNA for the CDR3: TGTGCCAGCAGTTACTCTAATTCTTCACCCCTCCACTTT. Its translation: CASSYSNSSPLHF. The rearrangement joins TRBV6-5 to TRBJ1-6; D ambiguous. Germline-derived CDR1 and CDR2 are MNHEY and SVGAGI. The length of the CDR3 is 13 residues. With 0 bases removed from V and 9 bases from J, the gap between germline ends came to 6 bases.

This rearrangement joins TRBV24-1 to TRBJ2-1, with TRBD2 matching over 10 bases. Germline CDR1 KGHDR, CDR2 SFDVKD. With V trimmed by 3 bases and J by 6 bases, 7 bases remained unmatched. This CDR3 contains 16 residues. The CDR3 is CATSDHQIAGGNEQFF. Here the CDR3 DNA reads TGTGCCACCAGTGATCACCAAATAGCGGGGGGCAATGAGCAGTTCTTC.

The V call is TRBV19, the J call TRBJ1-3; no reliable D call. V was shortened by 3 bases and J by 4 bases, with 10 bases between the two germline ends. The CDR3 length is 14 residues. Per germline, CDR1 LNHDA and CDR2 SQIVND (reference sequence). CDR3 amino acids: CASSIFGGGNTIYF. The CDR3 region has the DNA TGTGCCAGTAGTATTTTTGGAGGGGGAAACACCATATATTTT.

The chain recombines TRBV9 with TRBJ2-7; TRBD1 is a possible D gene (5 bases). The germline V gene has CDR1 SGDLS and CDR2 YYNGEE. This CDR3 spans 15 amino acids. V was cut by 0 bases and J by 3 bases, with 13 bases left in between. The CDR3 sequence: CASSVEDTMRYEQYF. CDR3 bases: TGTGCCAGCAGCGTAGAGGACACGATGCGCTACGAGCAGTACTTC.

The chain combines TRBV24-1 with TRBJ1-2; tentative D call: TRBD1 (5 bases). CDR3 length: 15 residues. CDR1 is KGHDR, CDR2 SFDVKD, per germline. V lost 4 bases to trimming and J lost 3 bases, with 14 bases between them. CDR3 DNA: TGTGCCACCAGTGACTCCTCTCTAGGGGACTATGGCTACACCTTC. This translates into CATSDSSLGDYGYTF.

V and J are TRBV19 and TRBJ1-1; no clear D gene. The CDR3 has 14 amino acids. Trimming pared 7 bases from V and 1 base from J, leaving 13 bases between. Germline assignment: CDR1 LNHDA and CDR2 SQIVND (reference sequence). The CDR3: CASTPPVSNTEAFF. CDR3 DNA sequence: TGTGCCAGTACCCCGCCAGTTTCGAACACTGAAGCTTTCTTT. The full variable domain, in which reference TRBV19 and TRBJ1-1 provide the parts outside the CDR3, is DGGITQSPKYLFRKEGQNVTLSCEQNLNHDAMYWYRQDPGQGLRLIYYSQIVNDFQKGDIAEGYSVSREKKESFPLTVTSAQKNPTAFYLCASTPPVSNTEAFFGQGTRLTVV.

This clone occurred a few times. The chain combines TRBV3-1 (or the pseudogene TRBV3-2) with TRBJ2-1; no clear D. The CDR3 has 13 amino acids. The ends were cut back, 0 bases at V and 9 bases at J, with 9 bases in the middle. Per germline, CDR1 LGHDT and CDR2 YNNKEL (reference sequence). The CDR3 spells CASSQDWVPEQFF. The CDR3 nucleotides are TGTGCCAGCAGCCAAGATTGGGTCCCTGAGCAGTTCTTC.